This TCR beta chain emerged from a study of monozygotic twins with inflammatory bowel disease. The CDR3 length is 11 residues. In germline, CDR1 is SGHTA, CDR2 FQGNSA. UMIs were attached via template switching, each with a 6-nucleotide sample barcode. Both the TCRalpha cDNA and the TCRbeta cDNA were taken through two nested PCRs, lasting about 17 and 10 cycles. TCRdb processed the 5' RACE reads again and assigns one entry to each CDR3 protein, with no DNA. This sample's table reports roughly 120,000 distinct CDR3 sequences. The chain uses TRBV7-2 and TRBJ2-4. This clonotype was sampled from a human donor with ulcerative colitis or Crohn's disease, or a healthy co-twin of an affected twin (not recorded which). Sequencing was performed on blood. The CDR3 loop reads CASGAKNIQYF.